The 20 T cell receptor beta chains in this list originate from one sample, sequenced in a study of T cell responses to AZD1222 COVID-19 vaccine. Repertoires were generated with immunoSEQ multiplex PCR, while TCRdb's copy carries only in-frame clones and drops some. The data contain 80,000 or so clones, 88% of them singletons. The source material was peripheral blood, sampled on day 0 of MenACWY control vaccination. These receptors originate from an adult in good health.

The V call is TRBV3-1 (or the pseudogene TRBV3-2), the J call TRBJ1-6, with D tentatively TRBD1 (5 bases). The CDR3 consists of 14 residues. V gave up 2 bases and J gave up 6 bases, with 8 bases separating them. Germline-derived CDR1 and CDR2 are LGHDT and YNNKEL (reference sequence). CDR3: CASSQQGGNSPLHF. CDR3 coding DNA: TGTGCCAGCAGCCAACAGGGCGGTAATTCACCCCTCCACTTT.

J is TRBJ1-6 and V is TRBV6-2 or TRBV6-3; 8 positions agree with TRBD1. Trimming cost V 4 bases and J 8 bases; bases outside gene matches: 7. The CDR3 totals 15 residues. Germline CDR1 is MNHEY and CDR2 is SVGEGT. The CDR3 loop reads CASSSVPGGYSPLHF. CDR3 bases: TGTGCCAGCAGTTCAGTCCCAGGGGGCTATTCACCCCTCCACTTT.

This sequence joins TRBV10-3 and TRBJ2-5; a possible D gene is TRBD2 (6 bases). CDR1 is ENHRY, CDR2 SYGVKD, per germline. V shed 5 bases and J shed 4 bases, with 14 bases lying between them. The CDR3 consists of 14 residues. The CDR3 loop is CAISIPGVPETQYF. In nucleotides, the CDR3 is TGTGCCATCAGTATACCGGGGGTACCAGAGACCCAGTACTTC.

Turning to this clone: This same CDR3 is encoded by further DNA sequences in the sample. V usage is TRBV7-2 and J usage is TRBJ1-5; 7 bases align to TRBD1. Germline CDR1 reads SGHTA; CDR2 reads FQGNSA. J gave up 5 bases and V 3 bases, and 1 base lay outside the gene matches. The CDR3 covers 13 residues. The CDR3 here is CASSLQGDQPQHF. CDR3 bases: TGTGCCAGCAGCTTGCAGGGGGATCAGCCCCAGCATTTT.

This sequence joins TRBV27 and TRBJ1-2, with 7 bases fitting TRBD1. The CDR3 is made up of 16 amino acids. The trim removed 5 bases at V and 4 bases at J, leaving 13 bases unmatched. Per the germline V gene, CDR1 is MNHEY and CDR2 is SMNVEV (reference sequence). The CDR3 protein is CASSPLPGQDLYGYTF. The DNA of the CDR3 is TGTGCCAGCAGTCCCTTACCCGGACAGGACCTCTATGGCTACACCTTC.

This clone was seen once. V usage is TRBV10-2 and J usage is TRBJ1-1, with D unresolved. The germline CDR1 and CDR2 sequences are WSHSY and SAAADI. The V end was cut by 6 bases, the J end by 1 base, with 6 bases between. The length of the CDR3 is 12 residues. The CDR3 bases are TGCGCCAGCAGATCGGGGAACACTGAAGCTTTCTTT. Amino acid sequence: CASRSGNTEAFF.

The rearrangement joins TRBV19 to TRBJ1-1; D gene ambiguous. V lost 4 bases, J lost 4 bases, and 10 bases lay in between. The CDR3 has 13 amino acids. CDR1 is LNHDA, CDR2 SQIVND, per germline (reference sequence). The CDR3 reads CASSKGWPTEAFF. CDR3 nucleotides: TGTGCCAGTAGTAAGGGTTGGCCCACTGAAGCTTTCTTT.

The chain joins TRBV4-1 to TRBJ2-1, with 8 bases identical to TRBD1. The CDR3 is 13 residues long. The junction had 3 bases not matched to a gene; V was cut back by 4 bases and J by 7 bases. Germline V CDR1 and CDR2: MGHRA, YSYEKL. The CDR3 sequence: CASSRTGNNEQFF. The CDR3 coding sequence is TGCGCCAGCAGCCGGACAGGGAATAATGAGCAGTTCTTC.

The CDR3 loop reads CAMGTGTGVYEQYF. In DNA, the CDR3 is TGTGCCATGGGAACCGGGACAGGGGTCTACGAGCAGTACTTC. The chain uses TRBV10-3 and TRBJ2-7; 10 positions agree with TRBD1. The J segment lost 3 bases and the V segment lost 9 bases, leaving 8 bases of the junction unmatched. CDR1 and CDR2 from the germline V gene are ENHRY and SYGVKD. This CDR3 comprises 14 residues.

The chain joins TRBV29-1 to TRBJ2-2; TRBD2 agrees at 11 bases. V was pared by 3 bases and J by 4 bases, with 13 bases of the junction left unmatched. The CDR3 has 18 amino acids. Per the germline V gene, CDR1 is SQVTM and CDR2 is ANQGSEA. Here the CDR3 DNA reads TGCAGCGTTGACTTAGCGGGGGGGGACCGAATCGCCACCGGGGAGCTGTTTTTT. Amino acids: CSVDLAGGDRIATGELFF.

This sequence joins TRBV14 and TRBJ2-7; D possibly corresponds to TRBD2 (7 bases). The germline V gene has CDR1 SGHDN and CDR2 FVKESK. The CDR3 consists of 16 residues. Trimming took off 0 bases at V and 3 bases at J, with 15 bases between the two ends. CDR3 region: CASSQEGWGGLYEQYF. The CDR3 nucleotides are TGTGCCAGCAGCCAAGAAGGTTGGGGGGGCCTCTACGAGCAGTACTTC.

The chain uses TRBV9 and TRBJ2-7; TRBD1 matches at 9 bases. V gave up 4 bases and J gave up 0 bases; unmatched junction bases: 5. CDR1 is SGDLS and CDR2 is YYNGEE in the germline V gene. The CDR3 is made up of 15 amino acids. Written as DNA, the CDR3 is TGTGCCAGCAGCCCAGGACAGGGGCTCTCCTACGAGCAGTACTTC. Protein sequence: CASSPGQGLSYEQYF.

V is TRBV2 and J is TRBJ1-5, with 10 bases that match TRBD1. This CDR3 comprises 16 residues. V lost 3 bases and J lost 0; bases outside the gene matches: 2. Germline values: CDR1 SNHLY, CDR2 FYNNEI. The CDR3 DNA follows: TGTGCCAGCAGTGAGTGGGACAGGGGTAGCAATCAGCCCCAGCATTTT. Translated: CASSEWDRGSNQPQHF.

The chain carries TRBV6-5 and TRBJ2-1; 15 positions match TRBD2. The CDR3 has 14 residues. Trimming at V came to 9 bases and at J to 8 bases, leaving 5 bases not matched to a gene. Germline lookup yields CDR1 MNHEY and CDR2 SVGAGI. The CDR3 region is CASGLAGGFDEQFF. The CDR3 bases are TGTGCCAGTGGACTAGCGGGGGGGTTCGATGAGCAGTTCTTC.

This clone occurred once. The chain combines TRBV4-3 with TRBJ2-7, with 11 positions matching TRBD2. Germline CDR1 LGHNA, CDR2 YSLEER. V lost 0 bases and J lost 0; bases outside the gene matches: 7. The CDR3 is 18 residues long. CDR3 amino acids: CASSQDKTSGVSSYEQYF. For the CDR3, the DNA is TGCGCCAGCAGCCAAGATAAGACTAGCGGGGTGAGCTCCTACGAGCAGTACTTC.

The rearrangement uses TRBV7-9 and TRBJ1-1; tentatively, D is TRBD1 (6 bases). The length of the CDR3 is 14 residues. Germline V gene lookup returns CDR1 SEHNR and CDR2 FQNEAQ (reference sequence). Trimming took off 2 bases at V and 9 bases at J, with 16 bases between the two ends. The CDR3 sequence: CASSLKGGERQAFF. Here the CDR3 DNA reads TGTGCCAGCAGCTTAAAAGGGGGGGAGCGTCAAGCTTTCTTT.

This clone was detected once. This chain connects TRBV5-1 to TRBJ1-4; 8 nucleotides line up with TRBD1. V lost 5 bases and J lost 5; bases outside the gene matches: 8. Germline lookup yields CDR1 SGHRS and CDR2 YFSETQ. CDR3 length equals 15 residues. In nucleotides, the CDR3 is TGCGCCAGCAGAACACAGACAGGGGTGAATGAAAAACTGTTTTTT. This sequence encodes CASRTQTGVNEKLFF. Together with reference TRBV5-1 and TRBJ1-4, the CDR3 gives the full variable domain: KAGVTQTPRYLIKTRGQQVTLSCSPISGHRSVSWYQQTPGQGLQFLFEYFSETQRNKGNFPGRFSGRQFSNSRSEMNVSTLELGDSALYLCASRTQTGVNEKLFFGSGTQLSVL.

V usage is TRBV3-1 (or the pseudogene TRBV3-2) and J usage is TRBJ1-1, with D hard to call. The V end was cut by 4 bases, the J end by 1 base, with 7 bases between. The CDR3 runs 13 residues. From germline, CDR1 is LGHDT and CDR2 YNNKEL (reference sequence). CDR3 nucleotides: TGTGCCAGCAGCCCGTTCGGGAACACTGAAGCTTTCTTT. It is translated as CASSPFGNTEAFF.

DNA for the CDR3: TGTGCCAGCAGGTCCCCGGGACTACCCCCTTATGATGAGCAGTTCTTC. It is translated as CASRSPGLPPYDEQFF. The chain recombines TRBV11-2 with TRBJ2-1, with TRBD2 matching over 7 bases. The germline gives CDR1 SGHAT, CDR2 FQNNGV. The J segment lost 8 bases and the V segment lost 6 bases, leaving 16 bases of the junction unmatched. The CDR3 loop spans 16 amino acids.

The chain's CDR3 is CSALKNTEAFF. The CDR3 DNA sequence: TGCAGTGCCCTGAAGAACACTGAAGCTTTCTTT. This chain joins TRBV20-1 and TRBJ1-1; D uncertain. V gave up 6 bases and J gave up 1 base, with 6 bases separating them. CDR3 length equals 11 residues. Germline values: CDR1 DFQATT, CDR2 SNEGSKA (reference sequence).